This T cell receptor (beta chain) appears in the sequencing data of a study of blood T cell repertoires in COVID-19. Study-wide background: Nucleic acid was either cDNA or gDNA, and it came from T cells, B-cell-depleted T cells, or PBMCs.

CDR3 length equals 15 residues. CDR1 is SGHVS, CDR2 FQNEAQ, per germline. V lost 4 bases and J lost 8, with 20 bases in between. TCRdb's copy holds only in-frame clones and misses some; the assay was immunoSEQ multiplex PCR. The table lists 35,000 to 50,000 clones, less than 85% of them singletons. This sequence joins TRBV7-8 and TRBJ1-1; tentatively, D is TRBD1 (6 bases). Sample: peripheral blood. This TCR was sampled from a woman between 70 and 85 years old with acute or convalescent COVID-19. The CDR3 sequence is CASSSPDRRTLEAFF. DNA for the CDR3: TGTGCCAGCAGCTCGCCGGACAGAAGAACACTGGAAGCTTTCTTT. Variable domain in full (rest from reference TRBV7-8 and TRBJ1-1): GAGVSQSPRYKVAKRGQDVALRCDPISGHVSLFWYQQALGQGPEFLTYFQNEAQLDKSGLPSDRFFAERPEGSVSTLKIQRTQQEDSAVYLCASSSPDRRTLEAFFGQGTRLTVV.